This is a list of T cell receptor beta chains from one sample in a study of a mutant IDH1 vaccine in newly diagnosed glioma. Clones were sequenced by immunoSEQ multiplex PCR, and TCRdb holds only the in-frame ones, with some missing. The sample lists about 41,000 clones, over 75% seen once, with approximately 1.6% in the top ten. What these receptors recognize is not known. This specimen consisted of PBMCs, obtained from a glioma patient whose treatment included an IDH1 peptide vaccine. The receptors were sampled from a man aged 40-50 years with glioma. Both conserved end residues are part of each CDR3. The D gene is left open where the match is weak. Where a row states a size, it is once, few, many or the class of an expanded clone; other rows omit it.

>TRBV6-1|TRBD1|-|TRBJ1-2
CASSEVRGNYGYTF
TGTGCCAGCAGTGAAGTCAGGGGGAACTATGGCTACACCTTC
>TRBV9|-|-|TRBJ1-5
CASSVDGYSNQPQHF
TGTGCCAGCAGCGTAGACGGATATAGCAATCAGCCCCAGCATTTT
>TRBV19|-|-|TRBJ1-2
CASSSGPATPSGGYTF
TGTGCCAGTAGTTCCGGACCGGCAACCCCCTCGGGGGGCTACACCTTC
>TRBV4-2|-|-|TRBJ1-2
CASSQDGLSGRFYGYTF
TGTGCCAGCAGCCAAGATGGTCTGTCAGGCCGCTTCTATGGCTACACCTTC
>TRBV5-1|-|-|TRBJ1-1
CASSEGGFGMNTEAFF
TGCGCCAGCAGCGAAGGGGGGTTCGGGATGAACACTGAAGCTTTCTTT
>TRBV5-8|-|-|TRBJ1-2
CASSMVLGGQYGYTF
TGTGCCAGCAGCATGGTATTAGGGGGGCAGTATGGCTACACCTTC
>TRBV5-1|TRBD2|-|TRBJ2-5
CASSLAGGQETQYF
TGCGCCAGCAGCTTGGCGGGGGGACAAGAGACCCAGTACTTC
>TRBV10-3|-|-|TRBJ2-1
CAISDTNRDIYNEQFF
TGTGCCATCAGTGACACTAACCGGGACATCTACAATGAGCAGTTCTTC
>TRBV15|-|once|TRBJ2-1
CATSGALGNEQFF
TGTGCCACCAGCGGGGCACTGGGCAATGAGCAGTTCTTC
>TRBV11-2|-|-|TRBJ2-7
CASSSLNEQYF
TGTGCCAGCAGCTCCCTAAACGAGCAGTACTTC
>TRBV10-3|-|-|TRBJ2-1
CAIRTNNEQFF
TGTGCCATCCGGACGAACAATGAGCAGTTCTTC
>TRBV11-2|-|-|TRBJ2-3
CASSLERWMGTDTQYF
TGTGCCAGCAGCTTAGAGAGGTGGATGGGCACAGATACGCAGTATTTT
>TRBV19|-|-|TRBJ1-6
CASSIDLDSTKSPLHF
TGTGCCAGTAGTATAGACTTGGACTCCACTAAGTCACCCCTCCACTTT
>TRBV2|-|once|TRBJ2-3
CASSTSTGGTDTQYF
-
>TRBV28|TRBD2|-|TRBJ2-7
CASSLRAGAFEQYF
TGTGCCAGCAGTTTAAGAGCGGGAGCGTTCGAGCAGTACTTC
>TRBV7-2|-|-|TRBJ1-1
CASSVGSNLEAFF
TGTGCCAGCAGCGTAGGCAGTAATCTTGAAGCTTTCTTT
>TRBV19|TRBD2|-|TRBJ2-7
CASSIVGLAEGHEQYF
TGTGCCAGTAGTATCGTCGGACTAGCGGAGGGGCACGAGCAGTACTTC
>TRBV6-4|TRBD2|-|TRBJ2-2
CASSDKRGGYTGELFF
TGTGCCAGCAGTGACAAGCGGGGGGGCTACACCGGGGAGCTGTTTTTT
>TRBV7-7|-|-|TRBJ2-1
CASSLGRTDNEQFF
TGTGCTAGCAGCCTAGGGCGCACGGACAATGAGCAGTTCTTC
>TRBV30|TRBD1|-|TRBJ2-1
CAWRTGGYGLF
TGTGCCTGGAGGACAGGGGGGTATGGACTCTTC
>TRBV2|TRBD2|-|TRBJ2-4
CASGAGDQYF
TGTGCCAGCGGGGCGGGAGACCAGTACTTC
>TRBV18|TRBD2|few|TRBJ2-3
CASSLSSGFSTDTQYF
TGTGCCAGCTCACTCTCTAGCGGGTTTAGCACAGATACGCAGTATTTT
>TRBV19|-|-|TRBJ2-1
CASSLLTLGGTDEQFF
TGTGCCAGTAGTCTACTGACCTTAGGGGGGACCGATGAGCAGTTCTTC
>TRBV7-2|TRBD1|-|TRBJ2-2
CASSQYGTGSTGELFF
TGTGCCAGCAGCCAATACGGGACAGGGTCCACCGGGGAGCTGTTTTTT
>TRBV7-6|TRBD1|-|TRBJ2-7
CASSFGTAGSEQYF
TGTGCCAGCAGCTTCGGGACAGCAGGGAGCGAGCAGTACTTC
>TRBV5-1|-|-|TRBJ1-1
CASSSPGTTEAFF
TGCGCCAGCAGCTCCCCAGGGACCACTGAAGCTTTCTTT
>TRBV2|-|-|TRBJ1-4
CASKPTGHPNEKLFF
TGTGCCAGCAAACCGACAGGCCATCCTAATGAAAAACTGTTTTTT
>TRBV28|TRBD1|-|TRBJ1-5
CASSPGDRGNQPQHF
TGTGCCAGCAGTCCGGGGGACAGGGGCAATCAGCCCCAGCATTTT
>TRBV28|-|-|TRBJ1-2
CASGHLRGYTF
TGTGCCAGCGGACACCTGAGGGGCTACACCTTC
>TRBV9|-|-|TRBJ2-4
CASSVELGRGDIQYF
TGTGCCAGCAGCGTAGAATTGGGGCGCGGTGACATTCAGTACTTC
>TRBV12-2|-|-|TRBJ1-5
CASRLQGGSNQPQHF
TGTGCAAGTCGCTTGCAGGGTGGTAGCAATCAGCCCCAGCATTTT
>TRBV6-5|-|-|TRBJ2-7
CASSYAWDSYEQYF
TGTGCCAGCAGTTACGCTTGGGACTCCTACGAGCAGTACTTC
>TRBV6-1|-|-|TRBJ1-3
CASSESYLYSGNTIYF
TGTGCCAGCAGTGAATCTTACCTCTACTCTGGAAACACCATATATTTT
>TRBV27|-|-|TRBJ1-3
CASKSVAGASSGNTIYF
TGTGCCAGCAAGTCGGTCGCCGGGGCTAGCTCTGGAAACACCATATATTTT
>TRBV28|-|-|TRBJ1-1
CASKDPRGGYTEAFF
TGTGCCTCCAAAGACCCCAGGGGTGGGTACACTGAAGCTTTCTTT
>TRBV5-1|TRBD1|-|TRBJ1-2
CASSFRGPLDYGYTF
TGCGCCAGCAGCTTTAGGGGGCCGCTTGACTATGGCTACACCTTC
>TRBV19|-|-|TRBJ2-6
CASTTASGANVLTF
TGTGCCAGTACTACGGCATCTGGGGCCAACGTCCTGACTTTC
>TRBV19|TRBD1|-|TRBJ1-1
CASSIGGTVNTEAFF
TGTGCCAGTAGCATAGGGGGGACAGTGAACACTGAAGCTTTCTTT
>TRBV2|-|-|TRBJ1-5
CASSEETASNQPQHF
TGTGCCAGCAGTGAAGAAACAGCTAGCAATCAGCCCCAGCATTTT
>TRBV28|-|few|TRBJ1-3
CASSSQTYGNTIYF
TGTGCCAGCAGCTCCCAGACGTATGGAAACACCATATATTTT
>TRBV5-1|-|-|TRBJ1-3
CASSLDPGSSGNTIYF
TGCGCCAGCAGCTTGGATCCGGGGAGCTCTGGAAACACCATATATTTT
>TRBV30|TRBD1|-|TRBJ2-3
CAWSVRRGSTDTQYF
TGTGCCTGGAGTGTACGCAGGGGGAGCACAGATACGCAGTATTTT
>TRBV10-3|-|-|TRBJ2-2
CAISESIHTGELFF
TGTGCCATCAGTGAGTCGATTCACACCGGGGAGCTGTTTTTT
>TRBV18|TRBD1|once|TRBJ2-2
CASSPGTGRGAGELFF
TGTGCCAGCTCACCCGGGACAGGGCGAGGGGCCGGGGAGCTGTTTTTT
>TRBV10-1|TRBD2|-|TRBJ2-3
CASSGLAGGQDTQYF
TGCGCCAGCAGTGGTCTAGCGGGGGGGCAAGATACGCAGTATTTT
>TRBV5-6|TRBD1|-|TRBJ1-4
CASSPGTGLKGEKLFF
TGTGCCAGCAGCCCCGGGACAGGGTTGAAAGGTGAAAAACTGTTTTTT
>TRBV5-6|-|few|TRBJ1-3
CASSLVSSGNTIYF
TGTGCCAGCAGCTTGGTAAGCTCTGGAAACACCATATATTTT
>TRBV7-9|-|-|TRBJ2-7
CASSEDWGLGEQYF
TGTGCCAGCAGCGAAGACTGGGGTCTGGGCGAGCAGTACTTC